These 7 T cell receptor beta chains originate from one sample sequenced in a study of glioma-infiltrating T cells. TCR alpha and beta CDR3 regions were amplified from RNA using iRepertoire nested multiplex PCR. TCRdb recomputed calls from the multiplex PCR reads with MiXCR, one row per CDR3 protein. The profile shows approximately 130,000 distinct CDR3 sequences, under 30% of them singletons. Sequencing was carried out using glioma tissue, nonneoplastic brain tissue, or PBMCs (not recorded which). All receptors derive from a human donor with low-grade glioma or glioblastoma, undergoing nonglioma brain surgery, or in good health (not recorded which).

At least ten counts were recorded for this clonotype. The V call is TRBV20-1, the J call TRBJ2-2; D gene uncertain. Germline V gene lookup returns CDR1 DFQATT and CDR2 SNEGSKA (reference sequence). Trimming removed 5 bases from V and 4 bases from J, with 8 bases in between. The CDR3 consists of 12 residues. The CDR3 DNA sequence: TGCAGTGCTGATCAGGCCACCGGGGAGCTGTTTTTT. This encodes CSADQATGELFF.

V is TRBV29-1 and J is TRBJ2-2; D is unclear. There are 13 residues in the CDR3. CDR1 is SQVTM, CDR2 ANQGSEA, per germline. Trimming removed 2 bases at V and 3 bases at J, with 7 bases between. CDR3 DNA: TGCAGCGTTGAAAGCATACACACCGGGGAGCTGTTTTTT. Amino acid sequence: CSVESIHTGELFF.

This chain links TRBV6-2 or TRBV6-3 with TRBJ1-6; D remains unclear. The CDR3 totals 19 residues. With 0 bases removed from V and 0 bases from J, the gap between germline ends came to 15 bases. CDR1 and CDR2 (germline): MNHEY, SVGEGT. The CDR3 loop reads CASSYSREDSSSYNSPLHF. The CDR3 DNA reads TGTGCCAGCAGTTACTCACGGGAGGACTCAAGCTCCTATAATTCACCCCTCCACTTT.

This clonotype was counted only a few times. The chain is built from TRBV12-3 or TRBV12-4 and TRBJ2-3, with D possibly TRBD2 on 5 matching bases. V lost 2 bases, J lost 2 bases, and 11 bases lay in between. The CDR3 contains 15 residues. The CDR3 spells CASSLSGWDTDTQYF. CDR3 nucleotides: TGTGCCAGCAGTTTATCGGGGTGGGACACAGATACGCAGTATTTT.

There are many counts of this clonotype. CDR3 sequence reads: CSARDGEVITDTQYF. The CDR3, as DNA: TGCAGTGCTAGAGATGGGGAGGTCATCACAGATACGCAGTATTTT. The chain combines TRBV20-1 with TRBJ2-3, with D possibly being TRBD2 (6 bases). The V end lost 0 bases, the J end lost 2 bases, and 12 bases lay between the germline ends. CDR1 and CDR2 (germline): DFQATT, SNEGSKA (reference sequence). The CDR3 loop spans 15 amino acids.

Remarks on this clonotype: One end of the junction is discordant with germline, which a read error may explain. This CDR3 is CATSDIGQGQNIQYF. CDR3 bases: TGTGCCACCAGTGATATCGGACAGGGCCAAAACATTCAGTACTTC. The chain has TRBV6-5 and TRBJ2-4; TRBD1 matches at 8 bases. The CDR3 totals 15 residues. Germline values: CDR1 MNHEY, CDR2 SVGAGI.

CDR3 residues: CASISFPTEAFF. CDR3 coding DNA: TGTGCCAGCATTTCTTTCCCCACTGAAGCTTTCTTT. This chain links TRBV2 with TRBJ1-1; D is undetermined. V shed 7 bases and J shed 4 bases, with 10 bases lying between them. The CDR3 length is 12 residues. The germline gives CDR1 SNHLY, CDR2 FYNNEI.